A single sample gave rise to the 8 T cell receptor beta chains below, sequenced in a study of cytomegalovirus exposure and HLA in healthy donors. The PCR used 60 Vbeta and 13 Jbeta primers. The method was immunoSEQ multiplex PCR; TCRdb's version includes in-frame clones alone and lacks a portion of them. The sample table sets out about 210,000 clones. Input material: PBMCs. The source of these receptors is a woman in her twenties or thirties in good health and CMV-seropositive.

J is TRBJ2-5 and V is TRBV10-2; the D gene is possibly TRBD1 (5 bases). CDR3 length: 12 residues. Germline V gives CDR1 WSHSY, CDR2 SAAADI. The V gene lost 8 bases and the J gene lost 2 bases, with 9 bases spanning the gap. The DNA of the CDR3 is TGCGCCAGCGGGAACAGGCAAGAGACCCAGTACTTC. Amino acid sequence: CASGNRQETQYF.

This sequence joins TRBV27 and TRBJ2-5, with 9 nucleotides matching TRBD2. CDR1 and CDR2 (germline): MNHEY, SMNVEV (reference sequence). This CDR3 has 15 amino acids. Unmatched junction bases numbered 3, after V lost 3 bases and J lost 1 base. The CDR3 here is CASSFVTSGQETQYF. The CDR3 DNA reads TGTGCCAGCAGTTTCGTGACTAGCGGCCAAGAGACCCAGTACTTC.

This chain joins TRBV4-3 and TRBJ2-5; 7 positions agree with TRBD1. The germline V gene encodes CDR1 LGHNA and CDR2 YSLEER. With V trimmed by 5 bases and J by 4 bases, 4 bases remained unmatched. This CDR3 contains 13 residues. DNA for the CDR3: TGCGCCAGCAGCAGGGGGCTTGGAGAGACCCAGTACTTC. Its protein is CASSRGLGETQYF.

The gene calls are TRBV18 and TRBJ1-5; 8 bases map to TRBD1. The germline V gene has CDR1 KGHSH and CDR2 LQKENI. This CDR3 has 16 amino acids. The trim removed 2 bases at V and 4 bases at J, leaving 7 bases unmatched. The CDR3 is CASSPSAGGSNQPQHF. The CDR3 DNA follows: TGTGCCAGCTCACCAAGTGCAGGGGGCTCTAATCAGCCCCAGCATTTT.

The rearrangement joins TRBV27 to TRBJ1-2, with TRBD1 identical over 8 bases. Trimming took 4 bases from V and 1 from J; bases not matched to a gene: 11. CDR1 is MNHEY and CDR2 is SMNVEV in the germline V gene (reference sequence). The CDR3 contains 17 residues. The CDR3 loop is CASSSPDRDQFNYGYTF. For the CDR3, the DNA is TGTGCCAGCAGTTCTCCGGACAGGGATCAATTTAACTATGGCTACACCTTC.

The chain couples TRBV27 to TRBJ2-5, with TRBD2 matching 8 bases. Germline V CDR1 and CDR2: MNHEY, SMNVEV (reference sequence). This CDR3 comprises 14 residues. Germline trimming cut 6 bases from V and 5 bases from J; bases unmatched to any gene: 8. The CDR3 DNA reads TGTGCCAGCAGACCCGGGGGGGCCTTGGAGACCCAGTACTTC. It translates to CASRPGGALETQYF.

The CDR3 is CASSYSGSTDTQYF. CDR3 DNA: TGTGCCAGCAGTTACTCCGGGAGCACAGATACGCAGTATTTT. V gene TRBV6-5 combines with J gene TRBJ2-3; D gene unclear. With 0 bases removed from V and 0 bases from J, the gap between germline ends came to 4 bases. From germline, CDR1 is MNHEY and CDR2 SVGAGI. This CDR3 contains 14 residues.

This rearrangement joins TRBV6-5 to TRBJ1-3, with a possible D match to TRBD1 (6 bases). With 6 bases removed from V and 3 bases from J, the gap between germline ends came to 12 bases. The CDR3 consists of 14 residues. Germline V gene sequence: CDR1 MNHEY, CDR2 SVGAGI. The CDR3 DNA sequence: TGTGCCAGCAGCACTCCAGGGGATGGAAACACCATATATTTT. Encoded protein: CASSTPGDGNTIYF.